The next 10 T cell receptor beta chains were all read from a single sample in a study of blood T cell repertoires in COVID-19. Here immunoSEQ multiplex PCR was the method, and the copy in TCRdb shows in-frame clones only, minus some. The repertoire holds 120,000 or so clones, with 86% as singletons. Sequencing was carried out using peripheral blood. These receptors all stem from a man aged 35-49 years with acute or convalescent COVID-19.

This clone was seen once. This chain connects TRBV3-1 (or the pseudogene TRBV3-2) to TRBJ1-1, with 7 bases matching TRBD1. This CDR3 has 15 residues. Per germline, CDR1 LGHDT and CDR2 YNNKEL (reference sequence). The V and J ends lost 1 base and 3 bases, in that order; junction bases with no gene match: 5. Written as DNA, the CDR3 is TGTGCCAGCAGCCAAGGGACAGGACGGCACACTGAAGCTTTCTTT. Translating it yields CASSQGTGRHTEAFF.

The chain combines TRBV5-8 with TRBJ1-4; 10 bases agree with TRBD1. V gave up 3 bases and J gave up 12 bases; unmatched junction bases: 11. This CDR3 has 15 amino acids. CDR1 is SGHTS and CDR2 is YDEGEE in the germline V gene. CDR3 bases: TGTGCCAGCAGCTGGGCCGGGACAGGGGCTCGACAACTGTTTTTT. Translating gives CASSWAGTGARQLFF.

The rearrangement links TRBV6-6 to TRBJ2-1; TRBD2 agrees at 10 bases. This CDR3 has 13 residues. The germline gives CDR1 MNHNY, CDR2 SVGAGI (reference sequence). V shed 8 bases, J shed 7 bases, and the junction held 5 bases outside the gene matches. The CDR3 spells CASHTSGMNEQFF. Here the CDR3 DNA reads TGTGCCAGCCATACTAGCGGGATGAATGAGCAGTTCTTC.

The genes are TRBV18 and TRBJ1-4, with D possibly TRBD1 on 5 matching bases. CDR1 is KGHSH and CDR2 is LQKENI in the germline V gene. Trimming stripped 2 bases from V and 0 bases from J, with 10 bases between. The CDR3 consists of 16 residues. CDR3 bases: TGTGCCAGCTCACCAAAGGACACCTCAACTAATGAAAAACTGTTTTTT. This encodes CASSPKDTSTNEKLFF.

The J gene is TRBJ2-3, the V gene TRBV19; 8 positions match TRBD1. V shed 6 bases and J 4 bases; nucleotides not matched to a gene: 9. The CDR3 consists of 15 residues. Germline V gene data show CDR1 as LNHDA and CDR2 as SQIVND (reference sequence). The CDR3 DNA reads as TGTGCCAGTAGGCGACAGGGGTGGGTGGCAGATACGCAGTATTTT. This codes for CASRRQGWVADTQYF.

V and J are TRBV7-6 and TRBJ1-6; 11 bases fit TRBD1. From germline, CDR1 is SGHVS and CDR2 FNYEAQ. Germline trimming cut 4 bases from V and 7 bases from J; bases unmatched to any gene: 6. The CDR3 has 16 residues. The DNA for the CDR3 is TGTGCCAGCAGCTCCCGGGACAGGGGGTTAAATTCACCCCTCCACTTT. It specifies CASSSRDRGLNSPLHF.

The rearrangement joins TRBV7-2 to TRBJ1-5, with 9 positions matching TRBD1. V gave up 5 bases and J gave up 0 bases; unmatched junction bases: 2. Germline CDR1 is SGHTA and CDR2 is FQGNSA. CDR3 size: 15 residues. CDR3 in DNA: TGTGCCAGCAGCCCGACAGGGGGTAGCAATCAGCCCCAGCATTTT. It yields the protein CASSPTGGSNQPQHF.

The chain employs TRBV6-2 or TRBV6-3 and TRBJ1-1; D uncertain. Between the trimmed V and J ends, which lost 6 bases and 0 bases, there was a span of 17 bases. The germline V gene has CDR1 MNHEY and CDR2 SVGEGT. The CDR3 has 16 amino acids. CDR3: CASSSLRGSMNTEAFF. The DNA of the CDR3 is TGTGCCAGCAGCTCCCTGCGGGGATCCATGAACACTGAAGCTTTCTTT.

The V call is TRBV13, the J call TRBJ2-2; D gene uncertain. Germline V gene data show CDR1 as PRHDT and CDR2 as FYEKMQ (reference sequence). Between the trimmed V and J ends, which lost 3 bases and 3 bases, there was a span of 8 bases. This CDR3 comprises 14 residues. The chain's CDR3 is CASSFPPYTGELFF. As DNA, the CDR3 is TGTGCCAGCAGCTTCCCCCCCTACACCGGGGAGCTGTTTTTT.

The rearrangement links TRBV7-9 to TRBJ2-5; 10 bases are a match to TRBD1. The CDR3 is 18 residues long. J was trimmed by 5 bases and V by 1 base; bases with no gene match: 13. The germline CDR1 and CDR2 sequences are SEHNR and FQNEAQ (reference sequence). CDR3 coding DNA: TGTGCCAGCAGCTTAGGGGGGACAGGGGCCGTCCGAGGGGAGACCCAGTACTTC. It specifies CASSLGGTGAVRGETQYF.